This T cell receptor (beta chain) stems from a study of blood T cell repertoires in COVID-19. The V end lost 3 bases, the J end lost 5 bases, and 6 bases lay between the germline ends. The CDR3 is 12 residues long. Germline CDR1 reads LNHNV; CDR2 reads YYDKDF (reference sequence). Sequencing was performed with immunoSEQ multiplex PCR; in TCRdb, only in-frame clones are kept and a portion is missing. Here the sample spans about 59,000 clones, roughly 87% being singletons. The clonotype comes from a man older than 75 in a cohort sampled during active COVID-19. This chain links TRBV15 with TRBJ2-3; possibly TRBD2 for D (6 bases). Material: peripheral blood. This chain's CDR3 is CATSRGLDTQYF. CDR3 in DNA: TGTGCCACCAGCAGGGGACTAGATACGCAGTATTTT.